This T cell receptor (beta chain) is from a study of glioma-infiltrating T cells. Germline V lookup: CDR1 SQVTM, CDR2 ANQGSEA. The CDR3 spans 13 residues. As to this clonotype: Since a much larger clone is just one base distant, this may be a read error.

Amplification of TCR alpha and beta CDR3 regions from RNA used iRepertoire nested multiplex PCR. TCRdb ran MiXCR on the multiplex PCR reads and lists one entry per CDR3 protein. The data show about 110,000 distinct CDR3 sequences, around a quarter seen once. This sequence originates from a human donor with low-grade glioma or glioblastoma, undergoing nonglioma brain surgery, or in good health (not recorded which). Sequencing was carried out using glioma tissue, nonneoplastic brain tissue, or PBMCs (not recorded which). This chain uses TRBV29-1 with TRBJ2-1, with 10 bases identical to TRBD1. The CDR3 reads CSVRDRGYNKQFF. For the CDR3, the DNA is TGCAGCGTTAGGGACAGGGGCTACAATAAGCAGTTCTTC.